The 10 T cell receptor beta chains below come from one sample, sequenced in a study of blood T cell repertoires in COVID-19. Here immunoSEQ multiplex PCR was the method, and the copy in TCRdb shows in-frame clones only, minus some. Counted here are over 200,000 clones, about four fifths occurring once; the ten biggest clones make up approximately 8.6%. The sequenced material came from peripheral blood. The source of these receptors is a man aged 40-50 years with active or convalescent COVID-19.

The chain links TRBV12-5 to TRBJ1-3; no definite D call. Trimming stripped 2 bases from V and 7 bases from J, with 9 bases between. This CDR3 spans 13 amino acids. The V gene's germline CDR1 is LGHNT and CDR2 FRNRAP. As DNA, the CDR3 is TGTGCTAGTGGTTTGCCCCCCCTTAACACCATATATTTT. Translating it yields CASGLPPLNTIYF.

This chain joins TRBV30 and TRBJ2-5, with D possibly being TRBD1 (5 bases). Germline-derived CDR1 and CDR2 are GTSNPN and SVGIG (reference sequence). V lost 3 bases, J lost 4 bases, and 15 bases lay in between. The CDR3 runs to 14 residues. The CDR3: CAWSDPQGTETQYF. The CDR3 DNA is TGTGCCTGGAGCGATCCCCAGGGAACAGAGACCCAGTACTTC. The entire variable domain, with the rest obtained from reference TRBV30 and TRBJ2-5, is as follows: SQTIHQWPATLVQPVGSPLSLECTVEGTSNPNLYWYRQAAGRGLQLLFYSVGIGQISSEVPQNLSASRPQDRQFILSSKKLLLSDSGFYLCAWSDPQGTETQYFGPGTRLLVL.

The rearrangement uses TRBV29-1 and TRBJ1-1; D uncertain. V lost 1 base to trimming and J lost 5 bases, with 11 bases between them. The CDR3 sequence is 13 residues long. Germline V CDR1 and CDR2: SQVTM, ANQGSEA. CDR3 DNA: TGCAGCGTTGAAGGGTTAACGCGGACTGAAGCTTTCTTT. Translated: CSVEGLTRTEAFF.

This clone was observed a handful of times. The J gene is TRBJ2-1, the V gene TRBV4-1, with 10 bases aligning to TRBD2. The CDR3 contains 15 residues. Per the germline V gene, CDR1 is MGHRA and CDR2 is YSYEKL. V lost 3 bases and J lost 7; bases outside the gene matches: 6. CDR3: CASSQSGGVKNEQFF. The CDR3 nucleotides read TGCGCCAGCAGCCAGAGCGGGGGGGTAAAGAATGAGCAGTTCTTC.

The chain employs TRBV6-5 and TRBJ2-5; the match to TRBD1 covers 7 bases. This CDR3 spans 14 amino acids. V gave up 2 bases and J gave up 4 bases; unmatched junction bases: 4. Per germline, CDR1 MNHEY and CDR2 SVGAGI. In DNA form, the CDR3 reads TGTGCCAGCAGTTACGGGCAGGGGGTAGAGACCCAGTACTTC. Protein: CASSYGQGVETQYF.

The chain is built from TRBV3-1 (or the pseudogene TRBV3-2) and TRBJ2-1; TRBD2 matches at 7 bases. V shed 4 bases and J 6 bases; nucleotides not matched to a gene: 6. The CDR3 runs to 14 residues. CDR1 LGHDT and CDR2 YNNKEL come from the germline V gene (reference sequence). As DNA, the CDR3 is TGTGCCAGCAGCCCAGGGACTACTGTCAATGAGCAGTTCTTC. Translated, it gives CASSPGTTVNEQFF.

V gene TRBV6-5 combines with J gene TRBJ2-7; 7 positions agree with TRBD1. This CDR3 comprises 14 residues. CDR1 MNHEY and CDR2 SVGAGI come from the germline V gene. The trim removed 6 bases at V and 2 bases at J, leaving 7 bases unmatched. DNA for the CDR3: TGTGCCAGCAGACCAGGGGACAGCACCTACGAGCAGTACTTC. As protein: CASRPGDSTYEQYF.

The rearrangement links TRBV4-1 to TRBJ2-3; D possibly corresponds to TRBD2 (5 bases). CDR3 length: 15 amino acids. V lost 5 bases to trimming and J lost 0 bases, with 12 bases between them. CDR1 and CDR2 from the germline V gene are MGHRA and YSYEKL. CDR3 residues: CASSSGVWSTDTQYF. The CDR3 DNA reads TGCGCCAGCAGCTCCGGGGTTTGGAGCACAGATACGCAGTATTTT.

The rearrangement uses TRBV2 and TRBJ1-1, with 9 bases that match TRBD1. Per germline, CDR1 SNHLY and CDR2 FYNNEI. CDR3 size: 16 residues. Germline trimming cut 5 bases from V and 4 bases from J; bases unmatched to any gene: 11. CDR3 region: CASSPRIGTGITEAFF. As DNA, the CDR3 is TGTGCCAGCAGTCCCCGGATAGGGACAGGGATCACTGAAGCTTTCTTT.

The V gene is TRBV19, the J gene TRBJ2-1; 7 nucleotides match TRBD1. This CDR3 comprises 15 residues. With 7 bases clipped from V and 7 bases from J, the junction kept 13 bases outside the gene matches. Germline lookup yields CDR1 LNHDA and CDR2 SQIVND (reference sequence). The CDR3 DNA reads TGTGCCAGTAAGGTGGGGCTGGACAGGCAGAATGAGCAGTTCTTC. It is translated as CASKVGLDRQNEQFF.